This is a list of T cell receptor beta chains from one sample in a study of shared clonotypes between healthy human individuals. The table came from immunoSEQ multiplex PCR; TCRdb's copy has only in-frame clones and leaves some out. The data hold around 610,000 clones, with around 96% observed a single time. The source material was naive CD8+ T cells sorted from blood. The receptors were gathered from a woman aged 30 to 39 in good health. CDR3s include the opening cysteine and the closing phenylalanine or tryptophan. Fields, in order: J gene, clone size, CDR3 length, V gene, CDR3 protein. Size is omitted from some rows. Given values are once, few, many or a class for expanded clones.

j_gene: TRBJ1-5
abundance: -
len: 13
v_gene: TRBV9
CDR3aa: CASSVAPNQPQHF

j_gene: -
abundance: -
len: 16
v_gene: TRBV4-1
CDR3aa: CASSSPLAGGTYEQYF

j_gene: TRBJ2-7
abundance: -
len: 17
v_gene: TRBV7-6
CDR3aa: CASSIGLAGGLFYEQYF

j_gene: TRBJ2-7
abundance: -
len: 13
v_gene: TRBV9
CDR3aa: CASSSGHLYEQYF

j_gene: TRBJ2-5
abundance: -
len: 14
v_gene: TRBV2
CDR3aa: CASRGTDPQETQYF

j_gene: TRBJ1-5
abundance: -
len: 15
v_gene: TRBV19
CDR3aa: CASRRQGTRDQPQHF

j_gene: TRBJ2-7
abundance: -
len: 15
v_gene: TRBV4-1
CDR3aa: CASSFLAGGSYEQYF

j_gene: TRBJ1-5
abundance: -
len: 12
v_gene: TRBV19
CDR3aa: CASSGGNQPQHF

j_gene: TRBJ1-4
abundance: -
len: 17
v_gene: TRBV6-1
CDR3aa: CASSEDTTEETNEKLFF

j_gene: TRBJ2-1
abundance: -
len: 14
v_gene: TRBV9
CDR3aa: CASSVATSYNEQFF

j_gene: TRBJ2-4
abundance: -
len: 16
v_gene: TRBV13
CDR3aa: CASGWGAGDAKNIQYF

j_gene: TRBJ2-5
abundance: once
len: 14
v_gene: TRBV6-1
CDR3aa: CASSESRSLKTQYF

j_gene: TRBJ1-1
abundance: -
len: 13
v_gene: TRBV25-1
CDR3aa: CASSERGLSEAFF

j_gene: TRBJ2-1
abundance: -
len: 11
v_gene: TRBV5-4
CDR3aa: CASSTVYEQFF

j_gene: TRBJ2-6
abundance: -
len: 16
v_gene: TRBV2
CDR3aa: CAGYASGYSGANVLTF

j_gene: TRBJ2-7
abundance: -
len: 12
v_gene: TRBV27
CDR3aa: CASSFEGGEQYF

j_gene: TRBJ1-2
abundance: -
len: 13
v_gene: TRBV28
CDR3aa: CASSFSAGYGYTF

j_gene: TRBJ2-7
abundance: -
len: 15
v_gene: TRBV5-1
CDR3aa: CASSTGLALNYEQYF

j_gene: TRBJ1-1
abundance: -
len: 14
v_gene: TRBV4-1
CDR3aa: CASSQDQGATEAFF

j_gene: TRBJ2-2
abundance: -
len: 17
v_gene: TRBV2
CDR3aa: CASSEANELPFPGELFF

j_gene: TRBJ2-1
abundance: -
len: 13
v_gene: TRBV6-1
CDR3aa: CASSEVMVSGRFF

j_gene: TRBJ2-7
abundance: once
len: 14
v_gene: TRBV27
CDR3aa: CASSPGQVLYEQYF

j_gene: TRBJ2-7
abundance: once
len: 13
v_gene: TRBV5-6
CDR3aa: CASSITGHYEQYF

j_gene: TRBJ2-7
abundance: -
len: 16
v_gene: TRBV7-9
CDR3aa: CASSLAAGQSSYEQYF

j_gene: TRBJ2-1
abundance: -
len: 14
v_gene: TRBV28
CDR3aa: CASSGGSGWNEQFF

j_gene: TRBJ2-5
abundance: -
len: 13
v_gene: TRBV13
CDR3aa: CASSFSGYETQYF

j_gene: TRBJ2-1
abundance: -
len: 16
v_gene: TRBV5-4
CDR3aa: CASSPIMGRPFNEQFF

j_gene: TRBJ2-6
abundance: -
len: 14
v_gene: TRBV30
CDR3aa: CAWSIGAGANVLTF

j_gene: TRBJ2-7
abundance: -
len: 13
v_gene: TRBV4-1
CDR3aa: CASSLYDTYEQYF

j_gene: TRBJ2-7
abundance: once
len: 15
v_gene: TRBV29-1
CDR3aa: CSVELLTGGIYEQYF

j_gene: TRBJ2-4
abundance: -
len: 13
v_gene: TRBV6-4
CDR3aa: CADSSIAKNIQYF

j_gene: TRBJ2-7
abundance: -
len: 15
v_gene: TRBV19
CDR3aa: CASSIEDSGPNEQYF

j_gene: TRBJ2-5
abundance: -
len: 11
v_gene: TRBV6-5
CDR3aa: CASSYGETQYF

j_gene: TRBJ2-1
abundance: -
len: 16
v_gene: TRBV5-1
CDR3aa: CASSLDKPSSYNEQFF

j_gene: TRBJ2-7
abundance: -
len: 17
v_gene: TRBV6-1
CDR3aa: CASSEASSYTGGGEQYF

j_gene: TRBJ2-3
abundance: -
len: 16
v_gene: TRBV5-1
CDR3aa: CASSEDGGLHTDTQYF

j_gene: TRBJ1-1
abundance: -
len: 15
v_gene: TRBV4-2
CDR3aa: CASSQELGPDSEAFF

j_gene: TRBJ1-1
abundance: -
len: 15
v_gene: TRBV5-4
CDR3aa: CASSPWDRANTEAFF

j_gene: TRBJ1-1
abundance: -
len: 13
v_gene: TRBV5-5
CDR3aa: CASSLGTGTEAFF

j_gene: TRBJ2-2
abundance: -
len: 12
v_gene: TRBV19
CDR3aa: CASPNLAGELFF

j_gene: TRBJ2-3
abundance: once
len: 16
v_gene: TRBV28
CDR3aa: CASSLGLAGAGDTQYF

j_gene: TRBJ2-7
abundance: -
len: 14
v_gene: TRBV19
CDR3aa: CASSFRVSPYEQYF

j_gene: TRBJ2-5
abundance: -
len: 16
v_gene: TRBV5-1
CDR3aa: CASSLWVAGGGETQYF

j_gene: TRBJ2-1
abundance: -
len: 15
v_gene: TRBV5-4
CDR3aa: CASSSSTGSYNEQFF

j_gene: TRBJ2-7
abundance: -
len: 13
v_gene: TRBV2
CDR3aa: CASGPGRLYEQYF

j_gene: TRBJ2-4
abundance: -
len: 16
v_gene: TRBV2
CDR3aa: CASRRPPSLGENIQYF

j_gene: TRBJ1-4
abundance: -
len: 15
v_gene: TRBV28
CDR3aa: CASSLFRGANEKLFF

j_gene: TRBJ2-7
abundance: -
len: 14
v_gene: TRBV19
CDR3aa: CASSVGTGDYEQYF

j_gene: TRBJ2-7
abundance: -
len: 14
v_gene: TRBV15
CDR3aa: CATSGTGVSYEQYF

j_gene: TRBJ1-2
abundance: -
len: 15
v_gene: TRBV10-3
CDR3aa: CAISESGTGNYGYTF

j_gene: TRBJ2-7
abundance: -
len: 16
v_gene: TRBV27
CDR3aa: CASSPSRGSLAYEQYF